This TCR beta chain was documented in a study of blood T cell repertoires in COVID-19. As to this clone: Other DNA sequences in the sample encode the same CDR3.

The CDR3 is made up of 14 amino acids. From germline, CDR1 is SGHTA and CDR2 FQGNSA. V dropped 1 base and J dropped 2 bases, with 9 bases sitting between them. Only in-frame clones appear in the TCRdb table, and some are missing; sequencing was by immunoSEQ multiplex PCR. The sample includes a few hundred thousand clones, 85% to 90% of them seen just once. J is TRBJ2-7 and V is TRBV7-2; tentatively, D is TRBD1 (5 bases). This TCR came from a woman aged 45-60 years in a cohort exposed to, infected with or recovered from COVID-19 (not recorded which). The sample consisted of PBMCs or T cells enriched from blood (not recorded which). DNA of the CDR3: TGTGCCAGCAGCTTAGGGCAGGGCGCCTACGAGCAGTACTTC. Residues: CASSLGQGAYEQYF.